This T cell receptor beta chain was recovered during a study of OX40 agonist ivuxolimab in advanced cancers. Libraries were prepared by immunoSEQ multiplex PCR; TCRdb keeps only in-frame clonotypes and omits some of them. Counted here are around 150,000 clones, 94% occurring once; the ten biggest clones make up 0.3% to 0.35%. Germline V CDR1 and CDR2: SGHDT, YYEEEE. This CDR3 region has 15 residues. Trimming took 2 bases from V and 4 from J, leaving 14 bases between them. This specimen consisted of CD4+ or CD8+ T cells sorted from blood, obtained in a trial of the OX40 agonist ivuxolimab. The sequence derives from an adult with an advanced solid tumor such as melanoma, head and neck, liver or kidney cancer. This sequence joins TRBV5-6 and TRBJ2-3; D remains unclear. Here the CDR3 DNA reads TGTGCCAGCAGCTTAGGGCTAAGGGTATCAGATACGCAGTATTTT. Amino acid sequence: CASSLGLRVSDTQYF.